This T cell receptor (beta chain) was identified in a study of blood T cell repertoires in COVID-19. Study-level information: The United States, Italy and Spain provided the acute and convalescent COVID-19 samples. Sample material is recorded as cDNA or gDNA derived from T cells, B-cell-depleted T cells, or PBMCs.

Original processing methods: The authors estimated nucleated cell counts from reference gene primer amplification. The method was immunoSEQ multiplex PCR; TCRdb's version includes in-frame clones alone and lacks a portion of them. V and J calls and clone size come straight from that table; D and trimming were deduced from the DNA. This table holds over 100,000 clones, 70% to 80% found once. The CDR3 covers 16 residues. CDR1 is LGHNA, CDR2 YNFKEQ, per germline. Between the trimmed V and J ends, which lost 0 bases and 1 base, there was a span of 12 bases. This chain connects TRBV4-2 to TRBJ1-1, with D unclear. Specimen: peripheral blood. The sequence was collected from a woman aged 80 or older with acute or convalescent COVID-19. The CDR3 DNA follows: TGTGCCAGCAGCCAAGACGCCCTTAGCAGGAACACTGAAGCTTTCTTT. It is translated as CASSQDALSRNTEAFF.